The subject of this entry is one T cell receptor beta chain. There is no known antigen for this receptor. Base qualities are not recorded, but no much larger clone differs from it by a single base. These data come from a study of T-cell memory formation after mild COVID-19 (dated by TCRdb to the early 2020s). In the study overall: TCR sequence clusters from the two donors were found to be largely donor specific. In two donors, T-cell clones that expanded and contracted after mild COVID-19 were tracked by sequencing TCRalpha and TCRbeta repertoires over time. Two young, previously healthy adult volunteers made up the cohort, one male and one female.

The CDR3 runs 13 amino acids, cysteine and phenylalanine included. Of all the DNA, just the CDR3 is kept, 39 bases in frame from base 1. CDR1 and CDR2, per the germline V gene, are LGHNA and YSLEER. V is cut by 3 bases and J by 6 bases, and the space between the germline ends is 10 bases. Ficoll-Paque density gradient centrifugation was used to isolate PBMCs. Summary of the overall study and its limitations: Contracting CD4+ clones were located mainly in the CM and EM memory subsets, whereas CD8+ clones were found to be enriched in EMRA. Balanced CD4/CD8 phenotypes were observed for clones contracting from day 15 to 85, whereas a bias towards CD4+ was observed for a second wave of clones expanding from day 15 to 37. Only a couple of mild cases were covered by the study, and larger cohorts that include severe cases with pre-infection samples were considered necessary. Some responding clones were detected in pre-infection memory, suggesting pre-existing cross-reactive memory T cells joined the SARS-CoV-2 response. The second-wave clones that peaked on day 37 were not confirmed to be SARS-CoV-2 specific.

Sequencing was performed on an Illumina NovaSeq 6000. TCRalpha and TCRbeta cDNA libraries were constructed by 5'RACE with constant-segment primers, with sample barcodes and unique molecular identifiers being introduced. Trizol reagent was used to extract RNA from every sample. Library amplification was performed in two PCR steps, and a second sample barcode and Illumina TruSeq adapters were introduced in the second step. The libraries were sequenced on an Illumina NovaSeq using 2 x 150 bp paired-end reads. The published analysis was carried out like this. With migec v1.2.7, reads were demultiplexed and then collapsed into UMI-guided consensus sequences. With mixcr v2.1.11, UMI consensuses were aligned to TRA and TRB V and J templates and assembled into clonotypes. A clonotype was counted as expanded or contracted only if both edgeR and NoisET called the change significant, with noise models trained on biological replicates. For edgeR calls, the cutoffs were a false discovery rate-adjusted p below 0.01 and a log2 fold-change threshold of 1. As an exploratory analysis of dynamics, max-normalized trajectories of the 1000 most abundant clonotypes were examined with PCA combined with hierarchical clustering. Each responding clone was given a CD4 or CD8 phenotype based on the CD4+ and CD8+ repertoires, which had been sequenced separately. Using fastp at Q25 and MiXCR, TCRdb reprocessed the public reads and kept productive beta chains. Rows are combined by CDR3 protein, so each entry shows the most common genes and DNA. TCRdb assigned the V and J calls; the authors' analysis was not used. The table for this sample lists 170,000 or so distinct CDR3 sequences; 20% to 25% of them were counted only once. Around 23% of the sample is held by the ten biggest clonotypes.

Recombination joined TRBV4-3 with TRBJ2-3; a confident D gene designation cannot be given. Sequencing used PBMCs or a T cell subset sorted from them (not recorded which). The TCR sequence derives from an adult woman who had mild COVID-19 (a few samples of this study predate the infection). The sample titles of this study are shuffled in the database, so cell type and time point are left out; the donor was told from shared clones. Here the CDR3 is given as CASSQVQRDTQYF. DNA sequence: TGCGCCAGCAGCCAGGTCCAGCGTGATACGCAGTATTTT.